This T cell receptor beta chain is from a study of T cells expressing NK-cell markers. About the research overall: Within the sequenced cohort of eight donors, seven exhibited HCMV seropositivity and one was seronegative.

TCRdb reprocessed the 5' RACE reads and stores each CDR3 protein as one record, lacking DNA. The sample table includes a few hundred thousand distinct CDR3 sequences. The germline V gene encodes CDR1 MNHEY and CDR2 SMNVEV (reference sequence). This CDR3 spans 15 amino acids. The V gene is TRBV27, the J gene TRBJ2-7; lacking DNA, the TRBD1 call made by TCRdb goes unchecked. The sequencing sample was made of blood T cells: a sorted CD56 or NKG2C T cell subset, CD4+ or CD8+ T cells, or bulk PBMC T cells (not recorded which). The sequence came from a man aged 18-69 years in good health. CDR3: CASSHSTGGTYEQYF.